This T cell receptor beta chain is from a study of T cells in Graves' hyperthyroidism and ophthalmopathy. The overall study: Upon initial diagnosis and before any treatment, peripheral blood was collected.

This CDR3 is built from 16 residues. Trimming removed 5 bases at V and 4 bases at J, with 17 bases between. The germline V gene has CDR1 SGHTA and CDR2 FQGTGA. A few counts support this clonotype. Researchers took RNA transcripts and amplified the TCR beta CDR3 regions from them. With the HTBI primer set, the TCR CDR3 went through a first round of RT-PCR. In TCRdb, the multiplex PCR reads were re-called with MiXCR into one record per CDR3 protein. Here the sample spans 730,000 or so distinct CDR3 sequences, 18% being singletons. PBMCs were obtained from roughly 10 ml fresh peripheral blood. Sequencing was performed on blood. The genes are TRBV7-3 and TRBJ2-2; D tentatively fits TRBD1 or TRBD2 (6 bases each). This TCR was sampled from a woman between 45 and 65 years old with Graves' hyperthyroidism that later progressed to Graves' ophthalmopathy. The CDR3 nucleotides read TGTGCCAGCAGCCCGGGGCCGGGGGCGGTCACCGGGGAGCTGTTTTTT. Translated: CASSPGPGAVTGELFF.